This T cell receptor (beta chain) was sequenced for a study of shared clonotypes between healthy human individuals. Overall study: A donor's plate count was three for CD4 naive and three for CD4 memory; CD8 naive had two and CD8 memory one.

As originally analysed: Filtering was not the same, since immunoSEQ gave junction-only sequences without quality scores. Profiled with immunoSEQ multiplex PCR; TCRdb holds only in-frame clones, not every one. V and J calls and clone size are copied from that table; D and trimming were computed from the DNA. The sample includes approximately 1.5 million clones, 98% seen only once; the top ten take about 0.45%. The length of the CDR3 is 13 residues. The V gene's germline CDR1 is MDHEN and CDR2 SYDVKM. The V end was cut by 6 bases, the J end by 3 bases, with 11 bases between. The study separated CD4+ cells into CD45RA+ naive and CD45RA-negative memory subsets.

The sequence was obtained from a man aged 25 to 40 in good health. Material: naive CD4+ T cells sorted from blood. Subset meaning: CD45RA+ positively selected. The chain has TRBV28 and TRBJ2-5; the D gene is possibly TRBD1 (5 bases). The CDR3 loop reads CASSQDTKETQYF. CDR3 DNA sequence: TGTGCCAGCAGCCAGGACACTAAAGAGACCCAGTACTTC.